The 9 T cell receptor beta chains listed next were all sequenced from one sample in a study of T cell changes during pregnancy in multiple sclerosis. Sequencing was performed with immunoSEQ multiplex PCR; in TCRdb, only in-frame clones are kept and a portion is missing. The data show about 75,000 clones, with 90% to 95% seen just once and around 0.45% held by the top ten. Source: CD4+ T cells from peripheral blood mononuclear cells, taken before pregnancy. The receptors stem from a female donor with multiple sclerosis, enrolled in a pregnancy study.

The chain joins TRBV5-8 to TRBJ1-5; a weak D match, TRBD1 (6 bases). Germline CDR1 SGHTS, CDR2 YDEGEE. V gave up 6 bases and J gave up 2 bases, with 18 bases separating them. This CDR3 spans 16 amino acids. The CDR3 bases are TGTGCCAGCACCGGACAGTCGTTCGCGGGCAATCAGCCCCAGCATTTT. Its translation is CASTGQSFAGNQPQHF.

The chain employs TRBV19 and TRBJ2-4, with a possible D match to TRBD2 (6 bases). CDR1 and CDR2 from the germline V gene are LNHDA and SQIVND (reference sequence). This CDR3 is built from 16 residues. The germline V and J ends were trimmed by 4 bases and 0 bases, with 13 bases remaining between them. The CDR3 nucleotides are TGTGCCAGTAGTACGGGGAGGCTACTAGCCAAAAACATTCAGTACTTC. It translates to CASSTGRLLAKNIQYF.

The rearrangement links TRBV7-9 to TRBJ1-1; 8 bases fit TRBD1. CDR3 size: 15 residues. Germline assignment: CDR1 SEHNR and CDR2 FQNEAQ (reference sequence). After removal of 5 bases from V and 0 bases from J, the junction contained 5 bases not matched to a gene. The CDR3: CASSPWTGLNTEAFF. In DNA form, the CDR3 reads TGTGCCAGCAGCCCATGGACAGGGCTGAACACTGAAGCTTTCTTT.

This chain connects TRBV19 to TRBJ2-1; 13 bases are a match to TRBD2. After removal of 5 bases from V and 5 bases from J, the junction contained 3 bases not matched to a gene. CDR3 size: 15 residues. CDR1 and CDR2 (germline): LNHDA, SQIVND (reference sequence). The CDR3 spells CASSLGTSGNNEQFF. The CDR3 DNA reads as TGTGCCAGTAGTCTCGGGACTAGCGGGAACAATGAGCAGTTCTTC.

This clone occurred once. The V and J genes are TRBV29-1 and TRBJ1-1, with D possibly matching TRBD1 (5 bases). Germline V CDR1 and CDR2: SQVTM, ANQGSEA. Trimming removed 5 bases at V and 1 base at J, with 11 bases between. CDR3 length equals 13 residues. Here the CDR3 reads CSVYRSQNTEAFF. The DNA of the CDR3 is TGCAGCGTTTACAGGTCCCAGAACACTGAAGCTTTCTTT.

The J gene is TRBJ2-7, the V gene TRBV5-6, with D tentatively TRBD2 (6 bases). This CDR3 contains 15 residues. The germline V and J ends were trimmed by 0 bases and 1 base, with 11 bases remaining between them. CDR1 is SGHDT and CDR2 is YYEEEE in the germline V gene. CDR3 in DNA: TGTGCCAGCAGCTTGGGGGGAGGACTTTCCTACGAGCAGTACTTC. Residues: CASSLGGGLSYEQYF.

The V call is TRBV19, the J call TRBJ1-5; 11 nucleotides line up with TRBD1. Germline assignment: CDR1 LNHDA and CDR2 SQIVND (reference sequence). The V gene end was trimmed by 6 bases and the J gene end by 2 bases; junction bases not matched to a gene: 9. The CDR3 has 17 amino acids. CDR3 region: CASSHGDRGGRNQPQHF. The CDR3 bases are TGTGCCAGTAGCCATGGGGACAGGGGGGGACGCAATCAGCCCCAGCATTTT. The full variable domain, completed using reference TRBV19 and TRBJ1-5, is DGGITQSPKYLFRKEGQNVTLSCEQNLNHDAMYWYRQDPGQGLRLIYYSQIVNDFQKGDIAEGYSVSREKKESFPLTVTSAQKNPTAFYLCASSHGDRGGRNQPQHFGDGTRLSIL.

The chain is built from TRBV19 and TRBJ1-5; D is uncertain. Germline values: CDR1 LNHDA, CDR2 SQIVND (reference sequence). The V end was cut by 5 bases, the J end by 6 bases, with 26 bases between. The CDR3 totals 18 residues. The CDR3 loop reads CASSPLTRSVNKVQPQHF. The DNA of the CDR3 is TGTGCCAGTAGTCCCTTAACCCGGTCTGTCAATAAAGTTCAGCCCCAGCATTTT.

The chain employs TRBV7-9 and TRBJ1-4; TRBD1 agrees at 8 bases. The germline CDR1 and CDR2 sequences are SEHNR and FQNEAQ (reference sequence). This CDR3 is built from 17 residues. Trimming took 2 bases from V and 5 from J; bases not matched to a gene: 10. The CDR3 DNA sequence: TGTGCCAGCAGCTTATTTGTAGGGGACAGGTTGAATGAAAAACTGTTTTTT. Protein sequence: CASSLFVGDRLNEKLFF. The full variable domain, rest sourced from reference TRBV7-9 and TRBJ1-4, is DTGVSQNPRHKITKRGQNVTFRCDPISEHNRLYWYRQTLGQGPEFLTYFQNEAQLEKSRLLSDRFSAERPKGSFSTLEIQRTEQGDSAMYLCASSLFVGDRLNEKLFFGSGTQLSVL.